This is a list of T cell receptor beta chains from one sample in a study of cytomegalovirus exposure and HLA in healthy donors. Libraries were prepared by immunoSEQ multiplex PCR; TCRdb keeps only in-frame clonotypes and omits some of them. There are approximately 200,000 clones in the sample; almost 90% occur only once, and about 2.7% lies in the top ten. Sequences were obtained from PBMCs. These receptors all come from a woman between 18 and 29 years old in good health and CMV-seronegative. CDR3s include the opening cysteine and the closing phenylalanine or tryptophan. A D gene is named only where the DNA matches it firmly. Where a row states a size, it is once, few, many or the class of an expanded clone; other rows omit it.

d_call,j_call,v_call,clone_size,cdr3_aa,cdr3_nt
.,TRBJ2-2,TRBV4-2,once,CASSHLDSPNTGELFF,TGTGCCAGCAGCCATCTCGACAGCCCGAACACCGGGGAGCTGTTTTTT
.,TRBJ1-2,TRBV14,.,CASSQGGGYTF,TGTGCCAGCAGCCAAGGAGGGGGATACACCTTC
.,TRBJ2-1,TRBV21-1,.,CASSPRLAGGPGEQFF,TGTGCCAGCAGCCCGCGGCTAGCGGGAGGGCCGGGCGAGCAGTTCTTC
TRBD2,TRBJ2-7,TRBV7-2,.,CASSLAGGTSRYEQYF,TGTGCCAGCAGCTTAGCGGGGGGGACTAGTCGCTACGAGCAGTACTTC
.,TRBJ2-7,TRBV19,.,CASAPNGAYEQYF,TGTGCCAGTGCACCAAACGGAGCCTACGAGCAGTACTTC
.,TRBJ1-4,TRBV5-1,once,CASSLGPRRDEKLFF,TGCGCCAGCAGCTTGGGACCTCGGCGGGACGAAAAACTGTTTTTT
.,TRBJ2-7,TRBV27,once,CASSKAGWLEQYF,TGTGCCAGCAGCAAAGCGGGTTGGTTAGAGCAGTACTTC
TRBD1,TRBJ1-5,TRBV4-1,.,CASSQSRKTGMWQPQHF,TGCGCCAGCAGCCAATCAAGGAAGACAGGGATGTGGCAGCCCCAGCATTTT
.,TRBJ2-7,TRBV5-4,once,CASSLTVGGSYEQYF,TGTGCCAGCAGCTTGACGGTCGGCGGCTCCTACGAGCAGTACTTC
TRBD2,TRBJ2-1,TRBV27,.,CASRTSGSVNEQFF,TGTGCCAGCAGGACTAGCGGGAGTGTCAATGAGCAGTTCTTC
.,TRBJ2-7,TRBV6-5,.,CATTPAFAGEQYF,TGTGCCACCACCCCGGCTTTCGCAGGAGAGCAGTACTTC
TRBD1,TRBJ2-7,TRBV30,.,CAWSKLGGQGANEQYF,TGTGCCTGGAGTAAGTTAGGGGGACAGGGGGCGAACGAGCAGTACTTC
TRBD1,TRBJ1-4,TRBV5-1,.,CASSLGTGRNEKLFF,TGCGCCAGCAGCTTAGGGACAGGGAGAAATGAAAAACTGTTTTTT
.,TRBJ2-1,TRBV29-1,.,CSVEGGGEQFF,TGCAGCGTTGAAGGGGGAGGAGAGCAGTTCTTC
TRBD1,TRBJ2-7,TRBV5-4,.,CASSLGQGDYEQYF,TGTGCCAGCAGCTTGGGACAGGGTGACTACGAGCAGTACTTC
.,TRBJ1-2,TRBV27,.,CASRSSTDAAGGYGYTF,TGTGCCAGCAGATCTTCGACGGACGCTGCCGGGGGCTATGGCTACACCTTC
.,TRBJ2-7,TRBV2,.,CASSERGPVYEQYF,TGTGCCAGCAGTGAAAGGGGTCCGGTCTACGAGCAGTACTTC
TRBD2,TRBJ2-2,TRBV29-1,.,CSVMWEGNTGELFF,TGCAGCGTGATGTGGGAGGGCAACACCGGGGAGCTGTTTTTT
.,TRBJ1-1,TRBV19,.,CASSLKGGMNTEAFF,TGTGCCAGTAGTCTCAAGGGGGGGATGAACACTGAAGCTTTCTTT
TRBD2,TRBJ2-3,TRBV29-1,.,CSAVTSGTDTQYF,TGCAGCGCCGTGACTAGCGGCACAGATACGCAGTATTTT
.,TRBJ2-5,TRBV15,once,CATRAGPRETQYF,TGTGCCACCAGGGCTGGGCCCAGGGAGACCCAGTACTTC
.,TRBJ2-4,TRBV5-1,.,CVQSGRAKNIQYF,TGCGTCCAAAGCGGCCGAGCCAAAAACATTCAGTACTTC
TRBD1,TRBJ2-5,TRBV6-6,once,CASSYFLGQGAETQYF,TGTGCCAGCAGTTACTTTTTGGGACAGGGGGCAGAGACCCAGTACTTC
.,TRBJ1-1,TRBV11-2,.,CASSLDVGGEAFF,TGTGCCAGCAGCTTAGATGTCGGGGGTGAAGCTTTCTTT
.,TRBJ2-4,TRBV7-6,.,CASSPDGGAKNIQYF,TGTGCCAGCAGCCCAGACGGAGGGGCCAAAAACATTCAGTACTTC
TRBD1,TRBJ1-1,TRBV19,.,CASSARDRGHRSEAFF,TGTGCCAGTAGTGCCCGGGACAGGGGGCATCGGTCTGAAGCTTTCTTT
TRBD2,TRBJ2-7,TRBV2,few,CASSTGLAENEQYF,TGTGCCAGCTCAACGGGACTAGCGGAGAACGAGCAGTACTTC
TRBD2,TRBJ2-1,TRBV5-4,.,CASSLSLAGSLNEQFF,TGTGCCAGCAGCTTGTCTTTAGCGGGATCGTTAAATGAGCAGTTCTTC
TRBD2,TRBJ2-1,TRBV5-1,.,CASSLVPLLAGASNEQFF,TGCGCCAGCAGCTTGGTGCCCCTCCTAGCGGGAGCATCCAATGAGCAGTTCTTC
.,TRBJ1-2,TRBV29-1,.,CSGQTLNYGYTF,TGCAGCGGGCAGACTCTCAACTATGGCTACACCTTC
.,TRBJ2-7,TRBV2,.,CASSDRRGGEQYF,TGTGCCAGCAGTGATCGGAGGGGCGGCGAGCAGTACTTC
.,TRBJ2-7,TRBV11-2,.,CASSLGQNPYEQYF,TGTGCCAGCAGCTTAGGACAGAACCCCTACGAGCAGTACTTC
.,TRBJ2-7,TRBV28,once,CASSLTRQTYEQYF,TGTGCCAGCAGTTTAACTCGACAGACCTACGAGCAGTACTTC
.,TRBJ1-1,TRBV6-5,.,CASSVGGNTEAFF,TGTGCCAGCAGCGTCGGGGGGAACACTGAAGCTTTCTTT
.,TRBJ2-1,TRBV4-1,few,CASSQSEDTYNEQFF,TGCGCCAGCAGCCAGTCCGAAGATACTTACAATGAGCAGTTCTTC
.,TRBJ2-7,TRBV20-1,.,CSARSYEQYF,TGCAGTGCTAGATCTTACGAGCAGTACTTC
.,TRBJ1-2,TRBV15,few,CATSGPFTF,TGTGCCACCAGCGGGCCTTTCACCTTC
.,TRBJ2-7,TRBV10-3,.,CAISELADNYEQYF,TGTGCCATCAGTGAACTAGCAGACAACTACGAGCAGTACTTC
.,TRBJ1-1,TRBV2,.,CASKIEQANTEAFF,TGTGCCAGCAAAATCGAACAGGCGAACACTGAAGCTTTCTTT
.,TRBJ2-7,TRBV5-6,.,CASSLGGRTYEQYF,TGTGCCAGCAGCTTGGGCGGCCGGACCTACGAGCAGTACTTC
TRBD2,TRBJ2-5,TRBV29-1,.,CSVRGTSDQETQYF,TGCAGCGTGAGGGGGACTAGCGACCAAGAGACCCAGTACTTC
.,TRBJ1-2,TRBV28,.,CASSPLAGGEGYTF,TGTGCCAGCAGTCCATTGGCTGGCGGGGAAGGCTACACCTTC
.,TRBJ1-5,TRBV28,.,CASSLLPGSNQPQHF,TGTGCCAGCAGTTTGCTTCCAGGGAGCAATCAGCCCCAGCATTTT